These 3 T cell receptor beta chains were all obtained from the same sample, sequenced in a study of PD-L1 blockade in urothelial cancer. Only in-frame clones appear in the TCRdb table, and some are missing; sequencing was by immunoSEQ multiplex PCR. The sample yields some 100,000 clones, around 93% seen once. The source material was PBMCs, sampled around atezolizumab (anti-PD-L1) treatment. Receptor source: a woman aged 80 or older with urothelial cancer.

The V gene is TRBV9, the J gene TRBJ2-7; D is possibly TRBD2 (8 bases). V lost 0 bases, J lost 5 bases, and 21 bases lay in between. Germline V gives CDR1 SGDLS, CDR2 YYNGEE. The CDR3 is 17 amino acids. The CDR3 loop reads CASSVGASGPRGDEQYF. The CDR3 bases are TGTGCCAGCAGCGTAGGGGCTAGCGGGCCCAGGGGGGACGAGCAGTACTTC.

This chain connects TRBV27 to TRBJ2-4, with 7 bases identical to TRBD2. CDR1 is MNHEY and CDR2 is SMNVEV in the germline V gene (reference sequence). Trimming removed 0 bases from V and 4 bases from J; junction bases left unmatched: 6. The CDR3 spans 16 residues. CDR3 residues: CASSLSTGGGKNIQYF. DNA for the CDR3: TGTGCCAGCAGTTTATCGACGGGGGGAGGAAAAAACATTCAGTACTTC.

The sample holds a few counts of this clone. The CDR3 spells CASSPSGSGSYNEQFF. CDR3 DNA: TGTGCCAGCTCACCTAGCGGGAGTGGGTCCTACAATGAGCAGTTCTTC. This chain links TRBV18 with TRBJ2-1, with TRBD2 identical over 9 bases. Germline CDR1 and CDR2: KGHSH and LQKENI. Trimming cost V 3 bases and J 1 base; bases outside gene matches: 4. The CDR3 runs to 16 residues.